This entry describes one T cell receptor beta chain. Cohort 3 donors were reported recovered after two negative PCRs, clearance, or symptom resolution. The sample originates from a study of blood T cell repertoires in COVID-19. Here immunoSEQ multiplex PCR was the method, and the copy in TCRdb shows in-frame clones only, minus some. The sample gives about 210,000 clones, about 81% of which show up once; about 9% is in the top ten. The CDR3 is made up of 13 amino acids. Germline lookup yields CDR1 SGHKS and CDR2 YYEKEE (reference sequence). Germline trimming cut 4 bases from V and 4 bases from J; bases unmatched to any gene: 2.

The chain employs TRBV5-5 and TRBJ2-7; TRBD1 matches at 10 bases. This sequence was found in a man aged 40-50 years who had recovered from COVID-19. Sequenced sample: PBMCs or T cells enriched from blood (not recorded which). CDR3 bases: TGTGCCAGCAGCCGACAGGGGGCTTACGAGCAGTACTTC. It is translated as CASSRQGAYEQYF.